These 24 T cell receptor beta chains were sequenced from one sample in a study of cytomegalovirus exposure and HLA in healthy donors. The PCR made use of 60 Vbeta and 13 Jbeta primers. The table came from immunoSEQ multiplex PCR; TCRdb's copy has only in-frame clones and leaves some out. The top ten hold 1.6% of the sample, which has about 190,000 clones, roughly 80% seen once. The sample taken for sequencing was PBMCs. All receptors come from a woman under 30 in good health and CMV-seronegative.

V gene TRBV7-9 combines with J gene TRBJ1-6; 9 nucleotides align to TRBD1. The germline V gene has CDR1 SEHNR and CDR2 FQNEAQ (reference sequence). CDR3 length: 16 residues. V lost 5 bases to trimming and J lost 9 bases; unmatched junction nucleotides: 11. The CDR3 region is CASSQPQDRGISPLHF. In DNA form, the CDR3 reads TGTGCCAGCAGCCAACCCCAAGACAGGGGGATTTCACCCCTCCACTTT.

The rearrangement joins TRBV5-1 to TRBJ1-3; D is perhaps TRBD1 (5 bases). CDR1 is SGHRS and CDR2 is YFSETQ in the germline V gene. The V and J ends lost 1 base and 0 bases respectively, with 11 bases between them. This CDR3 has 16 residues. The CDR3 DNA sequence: TGCGCCAGCAGCTTGTCGGGACTTACCTCTGGAAACACCATATATTTT. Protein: CASSLSGLTSGNTIYF.

For the CDR3, the DNA is TGTGCCAGCAGTGGGAACAGGGACACTGAAGCTTTCTTT. Amino acids: CASSGNRDTEAFF. This chain links TRBV25-1 with TRBJ1-1; the D gene is possibly TRBD1 (6 bases). Germline CDR1 reads MGHDK; CDR2 reads SYGVNS. The CDR3 is made up of 13 amino acids. The ends were cut back, 4 bases at V and 3 bases at J, with 9 bases in the middle.

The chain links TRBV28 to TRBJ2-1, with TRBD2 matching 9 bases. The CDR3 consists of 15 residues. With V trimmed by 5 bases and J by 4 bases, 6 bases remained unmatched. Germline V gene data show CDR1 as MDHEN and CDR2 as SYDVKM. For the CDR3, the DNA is TGTGCCAGCAGTAGAAGCGGGAGGAGGTACAATGAGCAGTTCTTC. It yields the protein CASSRSGRRYNEQFF.

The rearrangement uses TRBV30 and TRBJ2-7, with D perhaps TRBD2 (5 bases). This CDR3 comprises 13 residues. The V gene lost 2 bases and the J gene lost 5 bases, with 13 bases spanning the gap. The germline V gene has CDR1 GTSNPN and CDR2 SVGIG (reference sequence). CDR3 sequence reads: CAWSSGSGNEQYF. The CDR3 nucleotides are TGTGCCTGGAGTTCGGGGAGTGGCAACGAGCAGTACTTC.

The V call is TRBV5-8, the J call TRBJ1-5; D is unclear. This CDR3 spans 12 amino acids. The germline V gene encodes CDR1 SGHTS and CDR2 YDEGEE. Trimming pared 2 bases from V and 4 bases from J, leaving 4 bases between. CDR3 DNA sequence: TGTGCCAGCAGCTTCGGGAATCAGCCCCAGCATTTT. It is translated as CASSFGNQPQHF.

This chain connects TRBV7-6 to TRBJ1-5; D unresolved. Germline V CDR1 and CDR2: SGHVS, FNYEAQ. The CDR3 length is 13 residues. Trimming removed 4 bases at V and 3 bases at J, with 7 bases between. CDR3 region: CASSSRHNQPQHF. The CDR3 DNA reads TGTGCCAGCAGCTCGAGACACAATCAGCCCCAGCATTTT.

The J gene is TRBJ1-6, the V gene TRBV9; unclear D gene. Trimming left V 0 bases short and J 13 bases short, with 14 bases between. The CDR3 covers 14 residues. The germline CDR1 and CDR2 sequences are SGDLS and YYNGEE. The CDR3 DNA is TGTGCCAGCAGCGTAGAATGGGTTCCGGGGCCCCTCCACTTT. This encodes CASSVEWVPGPLHF.

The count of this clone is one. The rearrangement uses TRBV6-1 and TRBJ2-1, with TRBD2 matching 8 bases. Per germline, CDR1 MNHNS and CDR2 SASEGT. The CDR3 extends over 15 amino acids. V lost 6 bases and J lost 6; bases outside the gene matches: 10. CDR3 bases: TGTGCCAGCAGGTCGAGACTAGCGACTTCCAATGAGCAGTTCTTC. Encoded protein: CASRSRLATSNEQFF.

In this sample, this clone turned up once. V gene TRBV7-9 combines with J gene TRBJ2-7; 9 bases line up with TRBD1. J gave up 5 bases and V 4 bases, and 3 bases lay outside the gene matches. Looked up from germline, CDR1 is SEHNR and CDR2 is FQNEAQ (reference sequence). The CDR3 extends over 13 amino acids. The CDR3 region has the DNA TGTGCCAGCAGCTCGGACAGGGGAAACGAGCAGTACTTC. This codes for CASSSDRGNEQYF.

The CDR3 protein is CATRDYRVGNTEAFF. In DNA, the CDR3 is TGTGCCACCAGAGATTACAGGGTTGGGAACACTGAAGCTTTCTTT. V usage is TRBV15 and J usage is TRBJ1-1, with D perhaps matching TRBD1 (6 bases). This CDR3 comprises 15 residues. Germline values: CDR1 LNHNV, CDR2 YYDKDF (reference sequence). Trimming left V 6 bases short and J 1 base short, with 15 bases between.

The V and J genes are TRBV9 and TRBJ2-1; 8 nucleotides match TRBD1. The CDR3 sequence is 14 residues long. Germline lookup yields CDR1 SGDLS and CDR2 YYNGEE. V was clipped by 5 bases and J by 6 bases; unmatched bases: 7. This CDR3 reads CASSGTGTFNEQFF. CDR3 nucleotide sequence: TGTGCCAGCAGTGGGACAGGTACTTTCAATGAGCAGTTCTTC.

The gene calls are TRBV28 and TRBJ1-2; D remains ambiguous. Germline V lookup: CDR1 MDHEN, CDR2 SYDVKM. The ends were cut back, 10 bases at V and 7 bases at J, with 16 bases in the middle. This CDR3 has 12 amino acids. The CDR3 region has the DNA TGTGCCACTGGGCATATGAGAAGTGGCTACACCTTC. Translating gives CATGHMRSGYTF.

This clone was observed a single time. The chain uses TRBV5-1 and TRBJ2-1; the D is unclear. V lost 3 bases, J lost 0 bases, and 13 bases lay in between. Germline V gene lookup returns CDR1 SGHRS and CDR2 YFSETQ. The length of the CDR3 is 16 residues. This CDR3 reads CASSSLGALSYNEQFF. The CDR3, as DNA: TGCGCCAGCAGCTCCCTAGGCGCCCTCTCCTACAATGAGCAGTTCTTC.

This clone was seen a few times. This CDR3 is CAWSVLSGYTF. The CDR3 bases are TGTGCCTGGAGTGTACTTTCCGGCTACACCTTC. This chain connects TRBV30 to TRBJ1-2; the D is unclear. The germline V gene encodes CDR1 GTSNPN and CDR2 SVGIG (reference sequence). V was trimmed by 0 bases and J by 8 bases, leaving 7 bases between them. This CDR3 has 11 amino acids.

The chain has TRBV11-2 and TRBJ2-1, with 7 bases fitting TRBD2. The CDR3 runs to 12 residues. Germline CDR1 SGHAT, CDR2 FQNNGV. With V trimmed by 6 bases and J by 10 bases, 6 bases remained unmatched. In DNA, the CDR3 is TGTGCCAGCAGGTATACTAGCGTAGAGCAGTTCTTC. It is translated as CASRYTSVEQFF.

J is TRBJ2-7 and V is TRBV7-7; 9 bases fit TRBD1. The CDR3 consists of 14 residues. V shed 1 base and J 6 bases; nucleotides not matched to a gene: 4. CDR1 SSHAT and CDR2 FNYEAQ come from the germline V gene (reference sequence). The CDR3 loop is CASSLGGQGGEQYF. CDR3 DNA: TGTGCCAGCAGCTTAGGGGGACAGGGCGGCGAGCAGTACTTC.

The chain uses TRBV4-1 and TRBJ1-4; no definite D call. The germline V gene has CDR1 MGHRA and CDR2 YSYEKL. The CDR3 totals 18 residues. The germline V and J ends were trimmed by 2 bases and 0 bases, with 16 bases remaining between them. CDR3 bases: TGCGCCAGCAGCCAAAAAAGAGCAGGAACGGCAACTAATGAAAAACTGTTTTTT. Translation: CASSQKRAGTATNEKLFF.

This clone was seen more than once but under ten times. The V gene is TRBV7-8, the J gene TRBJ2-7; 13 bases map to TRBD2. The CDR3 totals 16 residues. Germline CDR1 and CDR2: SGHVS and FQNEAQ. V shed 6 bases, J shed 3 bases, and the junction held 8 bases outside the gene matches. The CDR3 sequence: CASSLWTSGGNYEQYF. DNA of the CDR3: TGTGCCAGCAGTTTGTGGACTAGCGGGGGAAACTACGAGCAGTACTTC.

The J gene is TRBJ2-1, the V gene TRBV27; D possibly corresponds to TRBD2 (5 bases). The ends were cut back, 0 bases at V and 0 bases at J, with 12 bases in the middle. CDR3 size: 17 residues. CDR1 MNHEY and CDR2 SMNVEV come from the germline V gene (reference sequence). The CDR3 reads CASSLSIGMSSYNEQFF. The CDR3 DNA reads TGTGCCAGCAGTTTATCGATCGGGATGAGCTCCTACAATGAGCAGTTCTTC.

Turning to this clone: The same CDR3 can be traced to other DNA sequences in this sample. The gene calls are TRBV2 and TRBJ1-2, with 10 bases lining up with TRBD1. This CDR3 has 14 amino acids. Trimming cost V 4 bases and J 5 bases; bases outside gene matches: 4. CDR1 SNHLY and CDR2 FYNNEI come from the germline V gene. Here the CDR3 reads CASSGTGGSYGYTF. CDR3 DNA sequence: TGTGCCAGCAGTGGGACAGGGGGATCTTATGGCTACACCTTC.

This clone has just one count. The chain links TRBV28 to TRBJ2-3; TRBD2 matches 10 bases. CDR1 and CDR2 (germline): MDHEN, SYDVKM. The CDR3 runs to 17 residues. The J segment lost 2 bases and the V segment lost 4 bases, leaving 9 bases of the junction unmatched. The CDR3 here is CASSSLGLAELTDTQYF. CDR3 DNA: TGTGCCAGCAGTTCCCTTGGACTAGCGGAGCTCACAGATACGCAGTATTTT.

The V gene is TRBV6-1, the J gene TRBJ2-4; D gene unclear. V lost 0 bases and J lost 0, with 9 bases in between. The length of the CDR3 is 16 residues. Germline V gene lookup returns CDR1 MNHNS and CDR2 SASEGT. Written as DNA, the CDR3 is TGTGCCAGCAGTGAAGCGTTGGCAGTAGCCAAAAACATTCAGTACTTC. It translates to CASSEALAVAKNIQYF.

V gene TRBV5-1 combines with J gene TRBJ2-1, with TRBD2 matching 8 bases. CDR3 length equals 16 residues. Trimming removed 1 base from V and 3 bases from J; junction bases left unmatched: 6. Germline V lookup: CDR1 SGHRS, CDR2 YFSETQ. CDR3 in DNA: TGCGCCAGCAGCTTGACTAGCGGAGGAAACTACAATGAGCAGTTCTTC. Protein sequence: CASSLTSGGNYNEQFF.